The next 13 T cell receptor beta chains were all read from a single sample in a study of shared clonotypes between healthy human individuals. TCRdb's table, derived via immunoSEQ multiplex PCR, lists solely in-frame clones and lacks some. The sample shows some 690,000 clones, about 92% of them seen only once. Sequenced input: memory CD8+ T cells from PBMCs. Subset in this sample: CD45RO+ cells pooled with CCR7-negative TemRA cells. These receptors all stem from a man aged 18 to 29 in good health. Some clones in this sample may be carry-over from other donors' samples.

The chain combines TRBV27 with TRBJ2-7, with D tentatively TRBD1 (6 bases). The CDR3 length is 13 residues. V was pared by 6 bases and J by 7 bases, with 16 bases between. Germline loops: CDR1 MNHEY, CDR2 SMNVEV (reference sequence). The CDR3 here is CASRFQGMVEQYF. For the CDR3, the DNA is TGTGCCAGCAGGTTCCAGGGGATGGTGGAGCAGTACTTC.

In its sample, this clone was seen a few times. The chain carries TRBV21-1 and TRBJ2-7. TRBV21-1 is deemed a pseudogene. The CDR3 sequence is 8 residues long. CDR3 region: CASCEQYF. In DNA, the CDR3 is TGTGCCAGCTGCGAGCAGTACTTC.

This chain connects TRBV21-1 to TRBJ2-2; TRBD2 is taken as the D call from the table, unchecked against the DNA. TRBV21-1 is tagged as a pseudogene. The length of the CDR3 is 16 residues. The CDR3, as DNA: TGTGCCAGCAGCAACCGGACTAGCGGGAGTCCCGGGGAGCTGTTTTTT. Translated, it gives CASSNRTSGSPGELFF.

This clone showed up just a few times. The chain combines TRBV11-2 with TRBJ2-1, with 7 bases aligning to TRBD2. The CDR3 runs 17 residues. Germline CDR1 and CDR2: SGHAT and FQNNGV. Losses at the gene ends were 5 bases for V and 2 bases for J; bases not matched to a gene: 12. This CDR3 reads CASSPFLSGGTYNEQFF. The CDR3 DNA is TGTGCCAGCAGCCCCTTCTTGTCGGGGGGTACCTACAATGAGCAGTTCTTC.

This chain joins TRBV19 and TRBJ2-7; the D gene is possibly TRBD2 (7 bases). Germline CDR1 is LNHDA and CDR2 is SQIVND (reference sequence). The CDR3 covers 14 residues. V shed 6 bases and J shed 3 bases, with 15 bases lying between them. CDR3 in amino acids: CASSMGGADYEQYF. CDR3 DNA sequence: TGTGCCAGTAGCATGGGGGGGGCCGACTACGAGCAGTACTTC.

This clone was detected once. The chain employs TRBV27 and TRBJ1-2; no firm D call. The CDR3 sequence is 14 residues long. V was pared by 8 bases and J by 2 bases, with 15 bases between. Germline values: CDR1 MNHEY, CDR2 SMNVEV (reference sequence). The DNA of the CDR3 is TGTGCCAGCGGGGAGACGGGAACCAACTATGGCTACACCTTC. This codes for CASGETGTNYGYTF.

The rearrangement uses TRBV29-1 and TRBJ2-7, with D possibly matching TRBD1 (6 bases). From germline, CDR1 is SQVTM and CDR2 ANQGSEA. CDR3 size: 13 residues. The V and J ends lost 4 bases and 2 bases respectively, with 12 bases between them. The CDR3 loop reads CSVVPQGTYEQYF. CDR3 bases: TGCAGCGTTGTTCCGCAGGGGACCTACGAGCAGTACTTC.

This clone was seen once. V usage is TRBV5-5 and J usage is TRBJ2-7, with 10 bases lining up with TRBD2. Germline CDR1 is SGHKS and CDR2 is YYEKEE (reference sequence). The CDR3 consists of 16 residues. The J segment lost 4 bases and the V segment lost 0 bases, leaving 7 bases of the junction unmatched. The CDR3 loop is CASSLASTSGWYEQYF. CDR3 DNA sequence: TGTGCCAGCAGCTTGGCGTCGACTAGCGGGTGGTACGAGCAGTACTTC.

The chain combines TRBV6-5 with TRBJ1-2; maybe TRBD1 (5 bases). Trimming pared 0 bases from V and 8 bases from J, leaving 16 bases between. This CDR3 has 15 residues. The V gene's germline CDR1 is MNHEY and CDR2 SVGAGI. CDR3: CASSYSGVTSWGYTF. CDR3 coding DNA: TGTGCCAGCAGTTACTCGGGGGTCACATCGTGGGGCTACACCTTC.

The chain employs TRBV30 and TRBJ2-1; D call uncertain. The CDR3 spans 12 residues. Germline V gene data show CDR1 as GTSNPN and CDR2 as SVGIG (reference sequence). V shed 3 bases and J shed 5 bases, with 8 bases lying between them. CDR3 DNA sequence: TGTGCCTGGAGAGACCGGGACAATGAGCAGTTCTTC. It is translated as CAWRDRDNEQFF.

The CDR3 DNA reads as TGTGCCAGCAGTTTCTCCTGGCGGGGGGACAATGAGCAGTTCTTC. Its translation: CASSFSWRGDNEQFF. The V and J genes are TRBV28 and TRBJ2-1; 8 nucleotides agree with TRBD2. The junction had 6 bases not matched to a gene; V was cut back by 3 bases and J by 5 bases. The CDR3 is 15 amino acids. Germline V lookup: CDR1 MDHEN, CDR2 SYDVKM.

The rearrangement joins TRBV18 to TRBJ2-1; 8 bases map to TRBD2. The CDR3 contains 19 residues. Germline loops: CDR1 KGHSH, CDR2 LQKENI. With V trimmed by 0 bases and J by 0 bases, 10 bases remained unmatched. CDR3 residues: CASSPPASGSISSYNEQFF. The CDR3 DNA sequence: TGTGCCAGCTCACCACCGGCTAGCGGGTCTATCAGCTCCTACAATGAGCAGTTCTTC. Using reference TRBV18 and TRBJ2-1 for the parts outside the CDR3, the full variable domain is NAGVMQNPRHLVRRRGQEARLRCSPMKGHSHVYWYRQLPEEGLKFMVYLQKENIIDESGMPKERFSAEFPKEGPSILRIQQVVRGDSAAYFCASSPPASGSISSYNEQFFGPGTRLTVL.

The rearrangement joins TRBV30 to TRBJ1-1; 7 bases align to TRBD1. This CDR3 has 13 amino acids. With V trimmed by 5 bases and J by 5 bases, 8 bases remained unmatched. The germline V gene encodes CDR1 GTSNPN and CDR2 SVGIG (reference sequence). The CDR3, as DNA: TGTGCCTGGGGAGGGGGCGCGGGTACTGAAGCTTTCTTT. This codes for CAWGGGAGTEAFF.